This TCR beta chain is from a study of T cells in localized non-small cell lung cancer. General study findings and limits: In adjacent lung appeared a median 57 of the top 100 tumor clones. Heterogeneity stays possible, as sequencing covered only one tumor region. Measurement of T cell clonality placed uninvolved adjacent lung highest, above the level in tumor.

This clone was seen a single time. Its matching antigen is unknown. V lost 8 bases and J lost 6, with 16 bases in between. This CDR3 has 13 residues. CDR1 is MNHEY and CDR2 is SVGAGI in the germline V gene. The table came from immunoSEQ multiplex PCR; TCRdb's copy has only in-frame clones and leaves some out. The table has about 40,000 clones, 81% seen once; the top ten hold around 7.8%. The source is a male donor at least 60 years old with stage II lung adenocarcinoma. The chain links TRBV6-5 to TRBJ1-1, with D maybe TRBD1 (6 bases). This sample comprised peripheral blood mononuclear cells, obtained before any cancer treatment. CDR3 region: CASGPGAPPEAFF. The CDR3 nucleotides are TGTGCCAGCGGTCCAGGGGCCCCCCCTGAAGCTTTCTTT.